These T cell receptor beta chains were read from a single sample in a study of cytomegalovirus exposure and HLA in healthy donors. Only in-frame clones appear in the TCRdb table, and some are missing; sequencing was by immunoSEQ multiplex PCR. In the table there are 150,000 to 200,000 clones, more than 60% of which are singletons. The sample was PBMCs. These receptors were collected from a woman aged 40 to 50 in good health and CMV-seropositive. CDR3s include the opening cysteine and the closing phenylalanine or tryptophan. The D gene is left open where the match is weak. Some rows mark clone size as missing; the rest say once, few, many or name a class of expanded clone.

cdr3_aa	cdr3_nt	clone_size	v_call	j_call	d_call
CASSLDPYYEQYF	TGTGCCAGCAGCTTAGATCCCTACTACGAGCAGTACTTC	.	TRBV11-3	TRBJ2-7	.
CASSLSYSNYF	TGTGCCAGCAGTTTATCCTACAGTAATTATTTT	.	TRBV28	TRBJ2-3	.
CASSLAKGGGPHEQYF	TGCGCCAGCAGCTTGGCCAAAGGGGGAGGGCCCCACGAGCAGTACTTC	.	TRBV5-1	TRBJ2-7	.
CASNPSSGRLHEQYF	TGCGCCAGCAACCCCTCAAGCGGCAGGTTACACGAGCAGTACTTC	.	TRBV5-1	TRBJ2-7	.
CASSRRQAPGNTIYF	TGTGCCAGTAGCCGTCGTCAGGCTCCTGGAAACACCATATATTTT	.	TRBV19	TRBJ1-3	.
CASSPLTSSTQYF	TGTGCCAGCAGCCCCCTAACTAGTAGCACGCAGTATTTT	.	TRBV11-3	TRBJ2-3	.
CASRTHGDYEQYF	TGTGCCAGCAGAACCCACGGGGACTACGAGCAGTACTTC	.	TRBV27	TRBJ2-7	.
CAIRGLAGLDEQYF	TGTGCCATCAGGGGACTAGCGGGACTTGACGAGCAGTACTTC	.	TRBV10-3	TRBJ2-7	TRBD2
CASSLEEAGGRAQDTQYF	TGCGCCAGCAGCTTGGAGGAGGCGGGCGGGAGGGCCCAAGATACGCAGTATTTT	once	TRBV5-1	TRBJ2-3	TRBD2
CASSPYRQGADGYTF	TGTGCCAGCAGCCCCTACAGACAGGGGGCGGATGGCTACACCTTC	.	TRBV7-2	TRBJ1-2	TRBD1
CASSGTGPNTGELFF	TGTGCCAGCAGCGGGACAGGACCGAACACCGGGGAGCTGTTTTTT	.	TRBV7-2	TRBJ2-2	TRBD1
CASGRDSVTGNTIYF	TGTGCCAGTGGCCGGGACAGTGTTACTGGAAACACCATATATTTT	.	TRBV19	TRBJ1-3	TRBD1
CATRQGALGRGGRNTEAFF	TGTGCCACCCGACAGGGGGCGCTGGGGCGGGGGGGTCGGAACACTGAAGCTTTCTTT	once	TRBV19	TRBJ1-1	TRBD1
CASSFLGSEQYF	TGTGCCAGCAGCTTTTTAGGGAGCGAGCAGTACTTC	.	TRBV5-6	TRBJ2-7	.
CALGTSGRSSYNEQFF	TGTGCCTTAGGGACTAGCGGGAGGAGCTCCTACAATGAGCAGTTCTTC	.	TRBV6-6	TRBJ2-1	TRBD2
CAISESRQVGADGYTF	TGTGCCATCAGTGAGTCTCGACAGGTAGGGGCGGATGGCTACACCTTC	.	TRBV10-3	TRBJ1-2	.
CASSSLWQGWQFF	TGTGCCAGCAGCTCCCTTTGGCAGGGATGGCAGTTCTTC	.	TRBV7-9	TRBJ2-1	.
CASSFAGTSGQETQYF	TGTGCCAGCAGTTTCGCCGGGACTAGCGGCCAAGAGACCCAGTACTTC	.	TRBV6-6	TRBJ2-5	TRBD2
CASRTGTTTNEKLFF	TGTGCCAGCAGAACAGGGACCACAACTAATGAAAAACTGTTTTTT	.	TRBV7-8	TRBJ1-4	.
CASSLMTGDYEQYF	TGTGCCAGCAGCTTAATGACAGGCGACTACGAGCAGTACTTC	.	TRBV6-5	TRBJ2-7	.
CASSTDRVNTEAFF	TGTGCCAGCTCCACTGACAGGGTCAACACTGAAGCTTTCTTT	few	TRBV18	TRBJ1-1	TRBD1
CASIRLAGGPTDTQYF	TGCGCCAGCATCCGATTAGCGGGAGGGCCTACAGATACGCAGTATTTT	.	TRBV4-1	TRBJ2-3	TRBD2
CASSLGQGNSGYEQYF	TGTGCCAGCTCCCTGGGACAGGGTAATAGCGGGTACGAGCAGTACTTC	few	TRBV18	TRBJ2-7	TRBD1
CASSQEEGAPTYEQYF	TGTGCCAGCAGCCAAGAGGAGGGCGCGCCAACCTACGAGCAGTACTTC	.	TRBV14	TRBJ2-7	.
CSSSTSDGRAGGYTF	TGTTCCAGCAGCACCTCTGATGGAAGGGCGGGAGGCTACACCTTC	.	TRBV7-9	TRBJ1-2	.
CASSGGASGRYDEQYF	TGCGCCAGCAGCGGCGGGGCTAGCGGGAGGTACGACGAGCAGTACTTC	.	TRBV5-1	TRBJ2-7	TRBD2
CASSVLGQALETQYF	TGTGCCAGCAGTGTGCTGGGACAGGCCCTTGAGACCCAGTACTTC	.	TRBV2	TRBJ2-5	TRBD1
CASSQSSGRRYYEQYF	TGTGCCAGCTCACAATCTAGCGGGAGGCGATACTACGAGCAGTACTTC	.	TRBV18	TRBJ2-7	TRBD2
CASSGTGDIDTQYF	TGTGCCAGCAGCGGGACAGGGGATATAGATACGCAGTATTTT	.	TRBV28	TRBJ2-3	TRBD1